This TCR beta chain was captured in a study of cytomegalovirus exposure and HLA in healthy donors. Study details: The study's early data release held about 80 million unique TCRs from HLA-typed donors.

Primers for the PCR totalled 60 Vbeta and 13 Jbeta. Libraries were prepared by immunoSEQ multiplex PCR; TCRdb keeps only in-frame clonotypes and omits some of them. The sample lists about 150,000 clones; 80% were seen once. CDR1 is SGHAT and CDR2 is FQNNGV in the germline V gene. This CDR3 has 15 residues. The V segment lost 5 bases and the J segment 7 bases; nucleotides outside the gene matches: 11. The sequenced material came from PBMCs. The rearrangement links TRBV11-2 to TRBJ2-1, with TRBD2 matching over 7 bases. The TCR comes from a woman aged 35 to 49 in good health and CMV-seropositive. DNA for the CDR3: TGTGCCAGCAGCCCTCGACTAGCCCCGGGGAATGAGCAGTTCTTC. Its translation is CASSPRLAPGNEQFF. The whole variable domain, filled in from reference TRBV11-2 and TRBJ2-1, reads EAGVAQSPRYKIIEKRQSVAFWCNPISGHATLYWYQQILGQGPKLLIQFQNNGVVDDSQLPKDRFSAERLKGVDSTLKIQPAKLEDSAVYLCASSPRLAPGNEQFFGPGTRLTVL.